The present T cell receptor beta chain was sequenced within a study of persistence of HIV-infected CD4 T cells. Study overall: The sample holds CD4+ T cells responsive to CMV or HIV-1 Gag. Median time on suppressive ART was less than nine years. Study outcomes and limitations: CMV- and Gag-responding cells had lower TCRbeta richness than CD3/CD28-responding cells.

Stimulation used 10 ug/mL lysate from CMV-infected fibroblasts. Sorted nonresponding memory CD4+ T cells were CD40L-negative, CD69-negative, CD45RO-high. Donors were HIV-1-infected adults who began suppressive ART during chronic infection. The CDR3 is 15 amino acids. CDR1 and CDR2 (germline): SGHVS, FQNEAQ. V lost 5 bases, J lost 4 bases, and 17 bases lay in between. On this clone: Its antigen is unidentified.

The libraries were made with immunoSEQ version 4 in survey mode. TCRdb's copy holds only in-frame clones and misses some; the assay was immunoSEQ multiplex PCR. Among fewer than 35,000 clones listed, roughly 82% were seen once. Sequenced here: CD4+ T cells sorted from PBMCs after approximately 19-hour stimulation, sampled from a patient who received antiretroviral therapy. The V gene is TRBV7-8, the J gene TRBJ1-2; no firm D call. The TCR comes from an adult man with HIV who was CMV-seropositive. CDR3 protein: CASSPLTTVGYGYTF. The CDR3 coding sequence is TGTGCCAGCAGCCCTTTGACAACCGTCGGCTATGGCTACACCTTC.